This TCR beta chain was captured by sequencing in a study of T-cell memory formation after mild COVID-19. Study-wide background: TCR clustering was largely donor specific. Whole-study results and caveats: The second-wave clones peaking on day 37 were not confirmed as SARS-CoV-2-specific. CD4+ bias marked clones expanding day 15 to 37, unlike balanced contracting clones. The CD4+ clones that contracted clustered mainly within CM and EM, and the CD8+ clones concentrated in EMRA.

In regard to this clonotype: Its antigen is not identified.

TCRdb re-called the 5' RACE reads with MiXCR, one entry per CDR3 protein. The repertoire holds 410,000 or so distinct CDR3 sequences, about 22% seen once, with 13% in the top ten. Trimming shortened V by 2 bases and J by 0 bases, and 5 bases separated the two germline ends. The germline V gene encodes CDR1 MNHEY and CDR2 SVGEGT. The CDR3 loop spans 15 amino acids. This receptor was obtained from an adult woman who had mild COVID-19 (a few samples of this study predate the infection). Cell type and time point are not known. V gene TRBV6-2 or TRBV6-3 combines with J gene TRBJ2-6; the D is unclear. Sample: PBMCs or a T cell subset sorted from them (not recorded which). The DNA of the CDR3 is TGTGCCAGCAGTTACCTCACCTCTGGGGCCAACGTCCTGACTTTC. It codes for CASSYLTSGANVLTF.